A single count supports the clone carrying this T cell receptor (beta chain). Trimming stripped 3 bases from V and 2 bases from J, with 11 bases between. This CDR3 contains 14 residues. Per germline, CDR1 SGHRS and CDR2 YFSETQ. This entry belongs to a study of blood T cell repertoires in COVID-19. Study background: Samples taken during acute and convalescent COVID-19 were collected in the United States, Italy and Spain. The analysed material was cDNA or gDNA that came from T cells, B-cell-depleted T cells, or PBMCs.

Original handling: Reference gene primer amplification gave nucleated cell count estimates. Some clones are missing from TCRdb's copy, which holds only in-frame ones; the method was immunoSEQ multiplex PCR. V and J calls and clone size are given by that table; D and trimming were obtained from the DNA. This sample has hundreds of thousands of clones; 75% to 90% occur once, and the top ten carry around 12%. What was sequenced was peripheral blood. The gene calls are TRBV5-1 and TRBJ1-2; maybe TRBD1 (5 bases). The sequence came from a woman between 55 and 75 years old with active or convalescent COVID-19. CDR3 sequence: CASSSGHTNYGYTF. CDR3 nucleotides: TGCGCCAGCAGCTCAGGACATACCAACTATGGCTACACCTTC.